The clone carrying this T cell receptor (beta chain) was seen only a few times. The target antigen is unknown. The data derive from a study of glioma-infiltrating T cells. Regarding the study as a whole: Above-expected tissue-blood divergence occurred in all gliomas, most in low-grade ones.

V lost 0 bases to trimming and J lost 0 bases, with 11 bases between them. This CDR3 spans 16 amino acids. Germline CDR1 SGHRS, CDR2 YFSETQ. The iRepertoire nested amplicon-rescue multiplex PCR amplified TCR alpha and beta CDR3s from RNA. For one-step reverse transcription and amplification, roughly 85-450 ng of tissue mRNA or PBMC total RNA was used. TCRdb reanalysed the multiplex PCR reads using MiXCR and keeps one entry per CDR3 protein. The sample consists of under 200,000 distinct CDR3 sequences, more than 25% of them appearing once. Sequenced sample: glioma tissue, nonneoplastic brain tissue, or PBMCs (not recorded which). This clonotype was obtained from a human donor with low-grade glioma or glioblastoma, undergoing nonglioma brain surgery, or in good health (not recorded which). The rearrangement links TRBV5-1 to TRBJ2-3; D gene uncertain. The DNA for the CDR3 is TGCGCCAGCAGCTTGGAGGGTCGAACTAGCACAGATACGCAGTATTTT. Its translation: CASSLEGRTSTDTQYF.